What follows is one T cell receptor (beta chain) and its context. Its specificity is not known. This record belongs to a study of cytotoxic CD8 clonotypes in ibrutinib-treated CLL. Overall study results and limits: Clonality increased at ibrutinib response and stayed stable in sustained remission. At progression, however, it fell back toward baseline. Public clonotypes showed up rarely, and on treatment they shrank or held steady.

Trimming pared 2 bases from V and 7 bases from J, leaving 15 bases between. Germline V gene lookup returns CDR1 MNHEY and CDR2 SMNVEV (reference sequence). This CDR3 has 14 amino acids. The table came from immunoSEQ multiplex PCR; TCRdb's copy has only in-frame clones and leaves some out. The sample includes approximately 100,000 clones, approximately 78% seen only once; the top ten take approximately 30%. The receptor was derived from a human donor with chronic lymphocytic leukemia. Here the sequenced sample was PBMCs, taken after 12 months of ibrutinib treatment. This chain links TRBV27 with TRBJ2-7, with a tentative D call TRBD2 (5 bases). The CDR3 sequence: CASSLTPPGREQYF. The CDR3 DNA is TGTGCCAGCAGTTTAACCCCCCCGGGGAGAGAGCAGTACTTC.